A single sample gave rise to the 28 T cell receptor beta chains below, sequenced in a study of blood T cell repertoires in COVID-19. Clones were read by immunoSEQ multiplex PCR, and TCRdb kept only the in-frame ones, dropping some. Of about 85,000 clones in the sample, around 88% were seen once. Source material: peripheral blood. All receptors come from a woman aged 80 or older with acute or convalescent COVID-19.

The chain links TRBV30 to TRBJ2-7, with TRBD1 identical over 7 bases. CDR1 and CDR2 (germline): GTSNPN, SVGIG (reference sequence). This CDR3 is built from 12 residues. The CDR3 DNA follows: TGTGCTAGCAGGAGGACAGGCTACGAGCAGTACTTC. It translates to CASRRTGYEQYF.

This chain links TRBV6-6 with TRBJ1-5; weak D call: TRBD1 (5 bases). The CDR3 length is 16 residues. Per germline, CDR1 MNHNY and CDR2 SVGAGI (reference sequence). V lost 2 bases to trimming and J lost 0 bases, with 11 bases between them. The CDR3 loop reads CASSYRGGDSNQPQHF. CDR3 DNA sequence: TGTGCCAGCAGTTACCGGGGGGGGGATAGCAATCAGCCCCAGCATTTT.

The J gene is TRBJ1-2, the V gene TRBV19, with 7 bases matching TRBD1. The CDR3 is 16 amino acids. V lost 10 bases to trimming and J lost 8 bases; unmatched junction nucleotides: 22. The germline gives CDR1 LNHDA, CDR2 SQIVND (reference sequence). This CDR3 is CATQGDRTGRGKGYTF. CDR3 nucleotides: TGTGCCACCCAGGGGGACAGAACAGGAAGGGGAAAGGGCTACACCTTC. The whole variable domain, filled in from reference TRBV19 and TRBJ1-2, reads DGGITQSPKYLFRKEGQNVTLSCEQNLNHDAMYWYRQDPGQGLRLIYYSQIVNDFQKGDIAEGYSVSREKKESFPLTVTSAQKNPTAFYLCATQGDRTGRGKGYTFGSGTRLTVV.

This clone was observed at least ten times. The rearrangement joins TRBV6-5 to TRBJ1-1; 8 bases fit TRBD1. V lost 7 bases and J lost 4; bases outside the gene matches: 5. Germline lookup yields CDR1 MNHEY and CDR2 SVGAGI. The CDR3 spans 13 residues. The CDR3 DNA reads TGTGCCAGCACAAAAGGACAGGGCACTGAAGCTTTCTTT. It encodes CASTKGQGTEAFF.

Notes on this clone: An end of the junction does not agree with germline; a read error may underlie this. V gene TRBV11-2 combines with J gene TRBJ2-3, with 10 bases identical to TRBD2. The CDR3 length is 16 residues. Germline V gene lookup returns CDR1 SGHAT and CDR2 FQNNGV. DNA for the CDR3: TGTACCAGCAGCCGGGGGGCTAGCGGGAGTACAGATACGCAGTATTTT. Protein sequence: CTSSRGASGSTDTQYF. The entire variable domain, with the rest obtained from reference TRBV11-2 and TRBJ2-3, is as follows: EAGVAQSPRYKIIEKRQSVAFWCNPISGHATLYWYQQILGQGPKLLIQFQNNGVVDDSQLPKDRFSAERLKGVDSTLKIQPAKLEDSAVYLCTSSRGASGSTDTQYFGPGTRLTVL.

This rearrangement joins TRBV19 to TRBJ1-5; tentatively, D is TRBD1 (6 bases). The germline V gene has CDR1 LNHDA and CDR2 SQIVND (reference sequence). Between the trimmed V and J ends, which lost 4 bases and 4 bases, there was a span of 20 bases. The CDR3 contains 17 residues. The CDR3 DNA is TGTGCCAGTAGTAGATTCCGGGACAACCATTATAATCAGCCCCAGCATTTT. Translated: CASSRFRDNHYNQPQHF. Full variable domain (missing parts from reference TRBV19 and TRBJ1-5): DGGITQSPKYLFRKEGQNVTLSCEQNLNHDAMYWYRQDPGQGLRLIYYSQIVNDFQKGDIAEGYSVSREKKESFPLTVTSAQKNPTAFYLCASSRFRDNHYNQPQHFGDGTRLSIL.

V usage is TRBV2 and J usage is TRBJ2-5, with D possibly matching TRBD1 (6 bases). Per germline, CDR1 SNHLY and CDR2 FYNNEI. V was pared by 7 bases and J by 2 bases, with 14 bases between. This CDR3 has 14 amino acids. Here the CDR3 reads CASTVVGGQETQYF. The CDR3 DNA sequence: TGTGCCAGCACAGTGGTAGGGGGACAAGAGACCCAGTACTTC.

This chain uses TRBV9 with TRBJ1-1; 9 bases match TRBD1. V lost 3 bases to trimming and J lost 3 bases; unmatched junction nucleotides: 6. Germline-derived CDR1 and CDR2 are SGDLS and YYNGEE. The CDR3 covers 15 residues. CDR3 DNA: TGTGCCAGCAGCGGAGCCGGGACAGGGTACACTGAAGCTTTCTTT. This gives the protein CASSGAGTGYTEAFF.

V is TRBV18 and J is TRBJ2-7, with 9 nucleotides matching TRBD1. The germline CDR1 and CDR2 sequences are KGHSH and LQKENI. Trimming at V came to 3 bases and at J to 2 bases, leaving 5 bases not matched to a gene. The CDR3 consists of 15 residues. The chain's CDR3 is CASSPGQGGAYEQYF. CDR3 sequence (DNA): TGTGCCAGCTCACCGGGACAGGGTGGCGCCTACGAGCAGTACTTC.

This rearrangement joins TRBV19 to TRBJ1-2; D is ambiguous. Trimming shortened V by 5 bases and J by 0 bases, and 10 bases separated the two germline ends. The CDR3 contains 14 residues. CDR1 and CDR2 (germline): LNHDA, SQIVND (reference sequence). This CDR3 is CASSGGPPNYGYTF. The CDR3 region has the DNA TGTGCCAGTAGTGGTGGGCCGCCTAACTATGGCTACACCTTC.

This clone occurred once. The CDR3 DNA reads as TGTGCCAGTAATTCAGGACGGACTCAAGAGACCCAGTACTTC. This codes for CASNSGRTQETQYF. The chain carries TRBV19 and TRBJ2-5; D might be TRBD2 (5 bases). V lost 7 bases, J lost 2 bases, and 14 bases lay in between. CDR3 length: 14 amino acids. Per germline, CDR1 LNHDA and CDR2 SQIVND (reference sequence).

The CDR3 DNA is TGTGCCAGCAGTCCCCTGACGGAGTATACGCAGTATTTT. This encodes CASSPLTEYTQYF. V usage is TRBV7-8 and J usage is TRBJ2-3; no clear D. Germline CDR1 is SGHVS and CDR2 is FQNEAQ. V gave up 6 bases and J gave up 7 bases, with 14 bases separating them. This CDR3 region has 13 residues. Based on the CDR3 plus reference TRBV7-8 and TRBJ2-3, the full variable domain is GAGVSQSPRYKVAKRGQDVALRCDPISGHVSLFWYQQALGQGPEFLTYFQNEAQLDKSGLPSDRFFAERPEGSVSTLKIQRTQQEDSAVYLCASSPLTEYTQYFGPGTRLTVL.

The V call is TRBV2, the J call TRBJ2-2, with TRBD1 matching over 9 bases. Trimming at V came to 6 bases and at J to 5 bases, leaving 7 bases not matched to a gene. The germline gives CDR1 SNHLY, CDR2 FYNNEI. The CDR3 has 15 amino acids. CDR3 amino acids: CASRGGQGRTGELFF. In nucleotides, the CDR3 is TGTGCCAGCAGGGGCGGACAGGGGAGAACCGGGGAGCTGTTTTTT.

The chain recombines TRBV21-1 with TRBJ1-4; the tabulated D call, TRBD1, remains unverified against the DNA. TRBV21-1 is deemed a pseudogene. The CDR3 has 19 residues. CDR3 nucleotide sequence: TGTGCCAGCAGCAAAACCTGGGACAGGGGGCTTGGAACTAATGAAAAACTGTTTTTT. Translation gives CASSKTWDRGLGTNEKLFF.

This clone has a single count. The V gene is TRBV9, the J gene TRBJ1-3; no reliable D call. The germline CDR1 and CDR2 sequences are SGDLS and YYNGEE. V shed 0 bases and J shed 8 bases, with 12 bases lying between them. The CDR3 consists of 14 residues. CDR3 protein: CASSVGGNAYTIYF. CDR3 nucleotides: TGTGCCAGCAGCGTAGGAGGCAATGCCTACACCATATATTTT.

The rearrangement joins TRBV6-4 to TRBJ2-1; 8 bases are shared with TRBD2. Trimming removed 5 bases from V and 15 bases from J; junction bases left unmatched: 12. The CDR3 sequence is 13 residues long. CDR1 MRHNA and CDR2 SNTAGT come from the germline V gene. The CDR3 nucleotides read TGTGCCAGCAGTATGAACGGCGGGGGGCATCTGTTCTTC. Residues: CASSMNGGGHLFF.

The chain couples TRBV2 to TRBJ2-1; possibly TRBD1 for D (7 bases). Germline V lookup: CDR1 SNHLY, CDR2 FYNNEI. The length of the CDR3 is 15 residues. V lost 8 bases to trimming and J lost 9 bases, with 23 bases between them. The chain's CDR3 is CASSPDREVLFEQFF. CDR3 nucleotide sequence: TGTGCCAGCTCCCCAGACAGGGAGGTTTTATTTGAGCAGTTCTTC.

The CDR3 region is CASSLGGTGGSGANVLTF. The CDR3 DNA reads as TGCGCCAGCAGCTTGGGAGGGACAGGGGGCTCTGGGGCCAACGTCCTGACTTTC. The chain has TRBV5-1 and TRBJ2-6; the match to TRBD1 covers 11 bases. The CDR3 is 18 amino acids. CDR1 is SGHRS and CDR2 is YFSETQ in the germline V gene. V shed 0 bases and J 0 bases; nucleotides not matched to a gene: 2.

This clone was recorded only once. The chain's CDR3 is CASSLGPGVYYEQYF. The CDR3 DNA follows: TGTGCCAGCAGCTTGGGGCCAGGGGTATACTACGAGCAGTACTTC. The chain uses TRBV7-2 and TRBJ2-7; weak D call: TRBD1 (6 bases). Per germline, CDR1 SGHTA and CDR2 FQGNSA. V was trimmed by 3 bases and J by 3 bases, leaving 15 bases between them. This CDR3 has 15 amino acids.

Comments on this clone: One junction end does not reproduce the germline sequence, and a read error may be involved. V gene TRBV23-1 combines with J gene TRBJ2-7, with 7 bases identical to TRBD1. TRBV23-1 carries the ORF label, with uncertain function. CDR3 size: 13 residues. The CDR3 reads CASSQRDSLLGCF. The CDR3 DNA sequence: TGCGCCAGCAGTCAAAGGGACAGCCTTCTAGGTTGCTTC.

The V call is TRBV5-4, the J call TRBJ2-5; 8 bases are a match to TRBD1. From germline, CDR1 is SGHNT and CDR2 YYREEE (reference sequence). There are 14 residues in the CDR3. V trimming: 4 bases; J trimming: 1 base; junction bases outside the gene matches: 3. This chain's CDR3 is CASSLGTGQETQYF. In DNA form, the CDR3 reads TGTGCCAGCAGCCTCGGGACAGGCCAAGAGACCCAGTACTTC. Full variable domain (rest looked up from reference TRBV5-4 and TRBJ2-5): ETGVTQSPTHLIKTRGQQVTLRCSSQSGHNTVSWYQQALGQGPQFIFQYYREEENGRGNFPPRFSGLQFPNYSSELNVNALELDDSALYLCASSLGTGQETQYFGPGTRLLVL.

This clone was found once. V gene TRBV6-5 combines with J gene TRBJ2-3; 8 nucleotides agree with TRBD1. Germline V gene data show CDR1 as MNHEY and CDR2 as SVGAGI. The CDR3 totals 12 residues. With 6 bases clipped from V and 6 bases from J, the junction kept 2 bases outside the gene matches. The CDR3 here is CASSDRGDTQYF. CDR3 nucleotide sequence: TGTGCCAGCAGCGACAGGGGTGATACGCAGTATTTT.

The chain links TRBV29-1 to TRBJ2-1; D uncertain. With 3 bases removed from V and 0 bases from J, the gap between germline ends came to 3 bases. The CDR3 spans 12 residues. Germline CDR1 SQVTM, CDR2 ANQGSEA. The CDR3 nucleotides are TGCAGCGTTGACAGCTCCTACAATGAGCAGTTCTTC. It is translated as CSVDSSYNEQFF.

The chain joins TRBV6-4 to TRBJ2-2; tentatively, D is TRBD1 (5 bases). The CDR3 consists of 13 residues. V lost 2 bases, J lost 6 bases, and 7 bases lay in between. Germline V gene sequence: CDR1 MRHNA, CDR2 SNTAGT. CDR3 region: CASSDIGAGELFF. The CDR3 nucleotides read TGTGCCAGCAGTGACATAGGGGCCGGGGAGCTGTTTTTT.

This sequence joins TRBV27 and TRBJ2-1, with 10 bases identical to TRBD2. The CDR3 has 15 residues. Germline CDR1 is MNHEY and CDR2 is SMNVEV (reference sequence). Unmatched junction bases numbered 12, after V lost 2 bases and J lost 14 bases. Here the CDR3 DNA reads TGTGCCAGCAGTTTAAAGGCTAGCGGGGGCAATCACGAGTTCTTC. It specifies CASSLKASGGNHEFF.

The chain joins TRBV7-3 to TRBJ1-3; D is unresolved. This CDR3 is 14 amino acids long. Trimming removed 2 bases from V and 0 bases from J, with 5 bases in between. Germline V CDR1 and CDR2: SGHTA, FQGTGA. The CDR3 reads CASSLRSSGNTIYF. The CDR3 nucleotides read TGTGCCAGCAGCTTACGCAGCTCTGGAAACACCATATATTTT. Full variable domain (rest looked up from reference TRBV7-3 and TRBJ1-3): GAGVSQTPSNKVTEKGKYVELRCDPISGHTALYWYRQSLGQGPEFLIYFQGTGAADDSGLPNDRFFAVRPEGSVSTLKIQRTERGDSAVYLCASSLRSSGNTIYFGEGSWLTVV.

The V and J genes are TRBV6-2 or TRBV6-3 and TRBJ2-7, with 8 bases matching TRBD1. Germline CDR1 and CDR2: MNHEY and SVGEGT. The length of the CDR3 is 13 residues. The V gene end was trimmed by 6 bases and the J gene end by 6 bases; junction bases not matched to a gene: 7. This CDR3 is CASSRQGSIEQYF. The CDR3 DNA is TGTGCCAGCAGCCGACAGGGGTCTATCGAGCAGTACTTC.

In this sample, this clone turned up a few times. The chain employs TRBV7-2 and TRBJ1-4; 12 bases align to TRBD1. Per germline, CDR1 SGHTA and CDR2 FQGNSA. Unmatched junction bases numbered 11, after V lost 5 bases and J lost 10 bases. The CDR3 loop spans 16 amino acids. The CDR3 DNA sequence: TGTGCCAGCAGCCCCCAACGGGGGACAGGGGGCGTAAAACTGTTTTTT. This sequence encodes CASSPQRGTGGVKLFF.